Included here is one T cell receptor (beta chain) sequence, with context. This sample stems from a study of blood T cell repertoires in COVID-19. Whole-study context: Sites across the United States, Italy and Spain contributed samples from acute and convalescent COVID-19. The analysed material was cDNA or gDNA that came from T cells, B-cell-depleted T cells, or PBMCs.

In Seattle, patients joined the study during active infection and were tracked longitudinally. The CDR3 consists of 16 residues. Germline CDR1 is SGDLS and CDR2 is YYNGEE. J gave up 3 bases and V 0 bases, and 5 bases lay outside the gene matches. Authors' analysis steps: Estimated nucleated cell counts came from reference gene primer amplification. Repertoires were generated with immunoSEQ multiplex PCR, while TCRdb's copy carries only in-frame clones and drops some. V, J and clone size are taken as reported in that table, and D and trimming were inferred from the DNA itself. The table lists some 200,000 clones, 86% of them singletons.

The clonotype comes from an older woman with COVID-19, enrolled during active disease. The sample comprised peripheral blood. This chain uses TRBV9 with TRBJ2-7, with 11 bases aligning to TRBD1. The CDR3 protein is CASSVAGQGARYEQYF. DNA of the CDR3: TGTGCCAGCAGCGTAGCTGGACAGGGGGCGCGCTACGAGCAGTACTTC.